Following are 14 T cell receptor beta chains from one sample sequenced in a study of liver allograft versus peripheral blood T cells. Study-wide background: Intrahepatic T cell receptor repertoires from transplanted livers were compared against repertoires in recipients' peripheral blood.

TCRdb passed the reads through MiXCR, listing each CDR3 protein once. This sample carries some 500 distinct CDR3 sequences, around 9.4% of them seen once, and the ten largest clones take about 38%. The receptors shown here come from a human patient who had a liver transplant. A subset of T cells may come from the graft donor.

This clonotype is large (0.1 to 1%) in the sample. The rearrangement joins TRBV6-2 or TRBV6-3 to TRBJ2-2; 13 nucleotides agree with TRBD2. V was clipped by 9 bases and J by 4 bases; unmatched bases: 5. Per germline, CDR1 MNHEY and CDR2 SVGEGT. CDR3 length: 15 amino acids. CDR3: CASGLAGDPTGELFF. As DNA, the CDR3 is TGTGCCAGTGGACTAGCGGGAGATCCCACCGGGGAGCTGTTTTTT.

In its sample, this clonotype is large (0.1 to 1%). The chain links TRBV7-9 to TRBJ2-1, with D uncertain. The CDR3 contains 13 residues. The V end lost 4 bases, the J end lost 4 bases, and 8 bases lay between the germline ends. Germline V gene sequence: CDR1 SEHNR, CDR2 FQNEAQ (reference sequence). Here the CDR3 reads CASSSSSYNEQFF. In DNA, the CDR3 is TGTGCCAGCAGCTCCTCGTCTTACAATGAGCAGTTCTTC.

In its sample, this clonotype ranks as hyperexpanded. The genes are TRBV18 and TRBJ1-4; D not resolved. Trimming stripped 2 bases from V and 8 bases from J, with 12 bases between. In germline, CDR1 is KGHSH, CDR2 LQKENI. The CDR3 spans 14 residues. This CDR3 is CASSPGRQEEKLFF. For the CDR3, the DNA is TGTGCCAGCTCACCAGGGAGACAAGAGGAAAAACTGTTTTTT.

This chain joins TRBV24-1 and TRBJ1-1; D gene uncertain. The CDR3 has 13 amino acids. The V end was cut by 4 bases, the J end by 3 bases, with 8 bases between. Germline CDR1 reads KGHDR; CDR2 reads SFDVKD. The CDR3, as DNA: TGTGCCACCAGTGACGCCCATTACACTGAAGCTTTCTTT. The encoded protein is CATSDAHYTEAFF.

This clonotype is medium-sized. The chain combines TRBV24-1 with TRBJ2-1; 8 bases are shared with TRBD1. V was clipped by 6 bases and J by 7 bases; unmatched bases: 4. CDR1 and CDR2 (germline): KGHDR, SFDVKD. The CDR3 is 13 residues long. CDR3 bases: TGTGCCACCAGTCGGGACAGGCCGAATGAGCAGTTCTTC. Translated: CATSRDRPNEQFF.

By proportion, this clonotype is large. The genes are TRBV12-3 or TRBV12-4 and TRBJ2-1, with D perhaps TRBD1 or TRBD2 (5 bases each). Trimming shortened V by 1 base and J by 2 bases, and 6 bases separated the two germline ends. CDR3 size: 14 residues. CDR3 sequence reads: CASSLGDPYNEQFF. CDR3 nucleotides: TGTGCCAGCAGTTTAGGGGACCCCTACAATGAGCAGTTCTTC.

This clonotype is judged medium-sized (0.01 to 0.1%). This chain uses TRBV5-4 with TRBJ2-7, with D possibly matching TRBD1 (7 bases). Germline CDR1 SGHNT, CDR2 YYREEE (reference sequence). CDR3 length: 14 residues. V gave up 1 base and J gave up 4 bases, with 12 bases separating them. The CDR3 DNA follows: TGTGCCAGCAGCTTGCAGGGGGGTCTTTACGAGCAGTACTTC. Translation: CASSLQGGLYEQYF.

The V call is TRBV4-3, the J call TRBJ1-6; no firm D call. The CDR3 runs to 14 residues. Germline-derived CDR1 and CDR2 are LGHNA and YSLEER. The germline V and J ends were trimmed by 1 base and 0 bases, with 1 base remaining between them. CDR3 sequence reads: CASSQGSYNSPLHF. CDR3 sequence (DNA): TGCGCCAGCAGCCAAGGCTCCTATAATTCACCCCTCCACTTT.

The CDR3 reads CASRPTGLEQYF. The CDR3 DNA reads as TGTGCCAGCAGGCCTACAGGGCTCGAGCAGTACTTC. This sequence joins TRBV2 and TRBJ2-7; perhaps TRBD1 as D (6 bases). Germline V gene sequence: CDR1 SNHLY, CDR2 FYNNEI. V lost 6 bases, J lost 6 bases, and 12 bases lay in between. This CDR3 comprises 12 residues.

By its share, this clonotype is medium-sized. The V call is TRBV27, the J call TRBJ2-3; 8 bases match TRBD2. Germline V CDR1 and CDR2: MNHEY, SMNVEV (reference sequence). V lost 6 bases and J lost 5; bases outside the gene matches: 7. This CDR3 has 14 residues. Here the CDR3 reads CASRGSAGVDTQYF. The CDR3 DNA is TGTGCCAGCAGGGGATCAGCGGGAGTAGATACGCAGTATTTT.

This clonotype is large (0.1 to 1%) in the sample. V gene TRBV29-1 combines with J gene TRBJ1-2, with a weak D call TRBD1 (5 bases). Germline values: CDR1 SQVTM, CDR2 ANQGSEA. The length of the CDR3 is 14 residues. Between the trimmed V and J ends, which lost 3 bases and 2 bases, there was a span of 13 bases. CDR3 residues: CSVDPGPINYGYTF. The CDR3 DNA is TGCAGCGTTGACCCGGGACCGATAAACTATGGCTACACCTTC.

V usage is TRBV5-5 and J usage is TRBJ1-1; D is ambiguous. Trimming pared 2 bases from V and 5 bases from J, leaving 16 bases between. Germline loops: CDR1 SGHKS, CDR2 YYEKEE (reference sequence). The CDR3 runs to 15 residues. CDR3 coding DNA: TGTGCCAGCAGCTTTTCGGGCGGTGGCGGGACTGAAGCTTTCTTT. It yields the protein CASSFSGGGGTEAFF. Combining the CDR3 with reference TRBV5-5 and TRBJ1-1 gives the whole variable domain DAGVTQSPTHLIKTRGQQVTLRCSPISGHKSVSWYQQVLGQGPQFIFQYYEKEERGRGNFPDRFSARQFPNYSSELNVNALLLGDSALYLCASSFSGGGGTEAFFGQGTRLTVV.

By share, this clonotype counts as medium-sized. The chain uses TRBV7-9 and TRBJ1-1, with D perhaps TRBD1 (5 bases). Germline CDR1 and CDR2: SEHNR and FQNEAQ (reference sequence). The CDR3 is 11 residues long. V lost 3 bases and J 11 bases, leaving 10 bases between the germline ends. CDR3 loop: CASSFGDSAFF. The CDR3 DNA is TGTGCCAGCAGCTTCGGAGACAGTGCTTTCTTT.

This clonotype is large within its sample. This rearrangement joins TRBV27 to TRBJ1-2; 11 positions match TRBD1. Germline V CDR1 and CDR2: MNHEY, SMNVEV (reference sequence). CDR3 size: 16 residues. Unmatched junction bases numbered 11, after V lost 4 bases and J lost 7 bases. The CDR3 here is CASSSGQGARTGGYTF. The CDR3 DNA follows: TGTGCCAGCAGTTCCGGACAGGGGGCGAGAACGGGTGGCTACACCTTC.